This TCR beta chain was identified in a study of cytomegalovirus exposure and HLA in healthy donors. Study-level background: Unique TCRs numbering approximately 81 million, obtained from HLA-typed donors, made up an early data release. Overall study findings and caveats: Cytomegalovirus association was assigned to approximately 160 TCR beta chains.

This clone was detected a few times. Antigen: not known. The PCR made use of 60 Vbeta and 13 Jbeta primers. The protocol was immunoSEQ multiplex PCR, while the TCRdb copy is restricted to in-frame clones and leaves out a portion. The sample gives nearly 200,000 clones, around 75% of which show up once; approximately 0.36% is in the top ten. Trimming removed 5 bases from V and 4 bases from J, with 15 bases in between. Germline assignment: CDR1 SGHVS and CDR2 FQNEAQ. The CDR3 length is 14 residues. Sequencing was performed on PBMCs. This receptor was identified in a male donor in good health and CMV-seropositive. The chain links TRBV7-8 to TRBJ2-7; unclear D gene. The CDR3 DNA reads as TGTGCCAGCAGCCCCCCGACAAGTTCATACGAGCAGTACTTC. Translation gives CASSPPTSSYEQYF.